These 3 T cell receptor beta chains were sequenced from one sample in a study of T cells in Graves' hyperthyroidism and ophthalmopathy. Amplified TCR beta CDR3 regions came from RNA transcripts. In the first-round RT-PCR of the TCR CDR3, the HTBI primer set was used. In TCRdb, the multiplex PCR reads were re-called with MiXCR into one record per CDR3 protein. The profile covers about 320,000 distinct CDR3 sequences, with approximately 15% appearing a single time and 33% taken by the ten largest. The sequencing sample was made of blood. The source is a man younger than 40 with Graves' hyperthyroidism.

This chain connects TRBV30 to TRBJ1-4; possibly TRBD1 for D (6 bases). Looked up from germline, CDR1 is GTSNPN and CDR2 is SVGIG (reference sequence). Trimming left V 1 base short and J 8 bases short, with 14 bases between. This CDR3 is built from 14 residues. For the CDR3, the DNA is TGTGCCTGGAGTGAAGGGACATTTGGAGAAAAACTGTTTTTT. This encodes CAWSEGTFGEKLFF.

In its sample, this clonotype was seen many times. The genes are TRBV12-3 or TRBV12-4 and TRBJ2-5; D unclear. The V and J ends lost 6 bases and 1 base respectively, with 15 bases between them. The CDR3 has 15 amino acids. The CDR3 bases are TGTGCCAGCAGGAACGGGCAATTCGTCCAAGAGACCCAGTACTTC. As protein: CASRNGQFVQETQYF.

The chain couples TRBV12-3 or TRBV12-4 to TRBJ2-1; 9 nucleotides line up with TRBD2. Trimming removed 6 bases from V and 9 bases from J; junction bases left unmatched: 3. The CDR3 is 12 residues long. DNA of the CDR3: TGTGCCAGCAGACGGACTAGCGTTGAGCAGTTCTTC. Amino acids: CASRRTSVEQFF.